A selection of T cell receptor beta chains follows, all from one sample in a study of long-term antiretroviral therapy in people with HIV. Method: immunoSEQ multiplex PCR; TCRdb's copy keeps in-frame clones and lacks some. The sample lists tens of thousands of clones, 65% to 85% occurring once. Material: unsorted PBMCs, obtained about 1.8 years before starting antiretroviral therapy. All receptors derive from a woman aged 40 to 55 with HIV. CDR3s include the opening cysteine and the closing phenylalanine or tryptophan. Each record gives: J gene, CDR3 length, V gene, CDR3 protein.

J gene: TRBJ1-2; CDR3 length: 12; V gene: TRBV11-3; CDR3 protein: CASSARDNDYTF
J gene: TRBJ2-5; CDR3 length: 14; V gene: TRBV7-9; CDR3 protein: CASSFLAYQETQYF
J gene: TRBJ2-1; CDR3 length: 15; V gene: TRBV6-5; CDR3 protein: CASSPSVGRNNEQFF
J gene: TRBJ2-7; CDR3 length: 9; V gene: TRBV20-1; CDR3 protein: CRAEYEQYF
J gene: TRBJ2-7; CDR3 length: 15; V gene: TRBV29-1; CDR3 protein: CSVEVTRTSSYEQYF
J gene: TRBJ1-1; CDR3 length: 14; V gene: TRBV5-6; CDR3 protein: CASSEGQLNTEAFF
J gene: TRBJ1-2; CDR3 length: 15; V gene: TRBV7-2; CDR3 protein: CASSSRTGGTGGYTF
J gene: TRBJ2-7; CDR3 length: 16; V gene: TRBV7-8; CDR3 protein: CASSQVGTTISYEQYF
J gene: TRBJ1-1; CDR3 length: 12; V gene: TRBV29-1; CDR3 protein: CSVVDSGSVAFF
J gene: TRBJ1-6; CDR3 length: 15; V gene: TRBV4-1; CDR3 protein: CASSQEGTANSPLHF
J gene: TRBJ1-1; CDR3 length: 13; V gene: TRBV5-1; CDR3 protein: CASSSRPAVVAFF
J gene: TRBJ1-2; CDR3 length: 13; V gene: TRBV19; CDR3 protein: CASSLAGGEGYTF
J gene: TRBJ2-1; CDR3 length: 15; V gene: TRBV7-9; CDR3 protein: CASSPGLSSYNEQFF
J gene: TRBJ1-2; CDR3 length: 13; V gene: TRBV7-2; CDR3 protein: CASSLRGQLPPAF
J gene: TRBJ2-7; CDR3 length: 14; V gene: TRBV5-4; CDR3 protein: CASSLVGGTGEQYF
J gene: TRBJ2-3; CDR3 length: 18; V gene: TRBV4-1; CDR3 protein: CASSQGTSGRASTDTQYF
J gene: TRBJ1-1; CDR3 length: 12; V gene: TRBV2; CDR3 protein: CATGRVVTEAFF
J gene: TRBJ2-7; CDR3 length: 16; V gene: TRBV12-2; CDR3 protein: CASRLARTSGSLGQYF
J gene: TRBJ2-7; CDR3 length: 15; V gene: TRBV2; CDR3 protein: CASSDRTSVSYEQYF
J gene: TRBJ2-2; CDR3 length: 17; V gene: TRBV5-1; CDR3 protein: CASSLGRSGIETGELFF
J gene: TRBJ2-1; CDR3 length: 19; V gene: TRBV18; CDR3 protein: CASSPFRTGDLSSYNEQFF
J gene: TRBJ2-1; CDR3 length: 15; V gene: TRBV5-1; CDR3 protein: CASSSRTGVHNEQFF
J gene: TRBJ1-5; CDR3 length: 16; V gene: TRBV16; CDR3 protein: CASSQSSRASNQPQHF
J gene: TRBJ1-1; CDR3 length: 15; V gene: TRBV5-5; CDR3 protein: CASSWGTDMNTEAFF
J gene: TRBJ2-3; CDR3 length: 13; V gene: TRBV30; CDR3 protein: CAWSARETDTQYF
J gene: TRBJ2-7; CDR3 length: 15; V gene: TRBV7-2; CDR3 protein: CASSLYPGAAYEQYF
J gene: TRBJ2-2; CDR3 length: 16; V gene: TRBV12-5; CDR3 protein: CASGLPGGVNTGELFF
J gene: TRBJ1-2; CDR3 length: 14; V gene: TRBV19; CDR3 protein: CASLRQSNNYGYTF
J gene: TRBJ2-3; CDR3 length: 16; V gene: TRBV5-4; CDR3 protein: CASSLGVSPSTDTQYF
J gene: TRBJ2-1; CDR3 length: 15; V gene: TRBV7-9; CDR3 protein: CATLALSGGAYEQFF
J gene: TRBJ2-1; CDR3 length: 12; V gene: TRBV5-1; CDR3 protein: CASSLPGNEQFF
J gene: TRBJ1-1; CDR3 length: 15; V gene: TRBV9; CDR3 protein: CASSVTYSYRGEAFF
J gene: TRBJ1-6; CDR3 length: 15; V gene: TRBV6-5; CDR3 protein: CASSYSWGGDSPLHF
J gene: TRBJ2-7; CDR3 length: 16; V gene: TRBV4-1; CDR3 protein: CASSKYQGKISYEQYF
J gene: TRBJ1-2; CDR3 length: 14; V gene: TRBV5-6; CDR3 protein: CASTEDRGPYGYTF
J gene: TRBJ2-7; CDR3 length: 16; V gene: TRBV9; CDR3 protein: CASSVGEAREGYEQYF
J gene: TRBJ2-7; CDR3 length: 15; V gene: TRBV14; CDR3 protein: CASSPSPALAYEQYF
J gene: TRBJ2-3; CDR3 length: 15; V gene: TRBV12-5; CDR3 protein: CASGLPRRATDTQYF
J gene: TRBJ1-2; CDR3 length: 12; V gene: TRBV6-5; CDR3 protein: CASSGGLYGYTF
J gene: TRBJ1-1; CDR3 length: 14; V gene: TRBV30; CDR3 protein: CASSPTGWITEAFF
J gene: TRBJ2-1; CDR3 length: 13; V gene: TRBV7-9; CDR3 protein: CASRGGGSDEQFF
J gene: TRBJ2-4; CDR3 length: 14; V gene: TRBV7-2; CDR3 protein: CASSARGHDNIQYF
J gene: TRBJ2-1; CDR3 length: 15; V gene: TRBV2; CDR3 protein: CASRSGTGDYNEQFF
J gene: TRBJ2-5; CDR3 length: 14; V gene: TRBV10-3; CDR3 protein: CAIRTGQYQETQYF
J gene: TRBJ2-1; CDR3 length: 16; V gene: TRBV7-2; CDR3 protein: CASSTSGTSAYNEQFF
J gene: TRBJ1-1; CDR3 length: 14; V gene: TRBV25-1; CDR3 protein: CASSESLGRTEAFF
J gene: TRBJ2-5; CDR3 length: 18; V gene: TRBV4-2; CDR3 protein: CASSQDSGGGFVSETQYF
J gene: TRBJ2-7; CDR3 length: 12; V gene: TRBV18; CDR3 protein: CASSPLGLEQYF
J gene: TRBJ2-3; CDR3 length: 16; V gene: TRBV2; CDR3 protein: CASSVDGETSTDTQYF
J gene: TRBJ1-2; CDR3 length: 12; V gene: TRBV30; CDR3 protein: CAWSDKDYGYTF
J gene: TRBJ2-3; CDR3 length: 17; V gene: TRBV5-1; CDR3 protein: CASSLSFVGKGTDTQYF
J gene: TRBJ2-7; CDR3 length: 15; V gene: TRBV5-1; CDR3 protein: CASSPGTEAPYEQYF
J gene: TRBJ2-1; CDR3 length: 16; V gene: TRBV9; CDR3 protein: CASSVGAAGGENEQFF
J gene: TRBJ1-5; CDR3 length: 17; V gene: TRBV4-2; CDR3 protein: CASSQGGLGMSNQPQHF
J gene: TRBJ1-2; CDR3 length: 15; V gene: TRBV9; CDR3 protein: CASSKIGQAANGYTF